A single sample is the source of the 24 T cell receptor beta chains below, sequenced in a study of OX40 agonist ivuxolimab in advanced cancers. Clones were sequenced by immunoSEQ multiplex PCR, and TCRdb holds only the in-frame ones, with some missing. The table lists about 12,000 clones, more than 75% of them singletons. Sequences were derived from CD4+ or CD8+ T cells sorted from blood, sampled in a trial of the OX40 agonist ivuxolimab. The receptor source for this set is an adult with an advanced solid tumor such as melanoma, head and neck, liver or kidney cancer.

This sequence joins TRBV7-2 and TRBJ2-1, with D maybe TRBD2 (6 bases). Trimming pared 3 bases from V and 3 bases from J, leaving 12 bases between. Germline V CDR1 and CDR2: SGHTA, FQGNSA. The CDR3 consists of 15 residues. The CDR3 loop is CASSFPGTGYNEQFF. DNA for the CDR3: TGTGCCAGCAGCTTCCCCGGGACTGGCTACAATGAGCAGTTCTTC.

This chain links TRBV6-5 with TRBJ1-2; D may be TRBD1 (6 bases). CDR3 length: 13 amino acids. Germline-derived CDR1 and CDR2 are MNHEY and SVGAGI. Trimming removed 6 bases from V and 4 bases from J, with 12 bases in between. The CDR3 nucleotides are TGTGCCAGCAGAATACAGGGCGGCTATGGCTACACCTTC. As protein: CASRIQGGYGYTF.

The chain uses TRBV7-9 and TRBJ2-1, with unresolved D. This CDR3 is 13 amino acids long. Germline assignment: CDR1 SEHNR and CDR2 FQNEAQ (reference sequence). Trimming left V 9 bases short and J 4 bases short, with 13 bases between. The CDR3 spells CASAVALYNEQFF. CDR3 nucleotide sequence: TGTGCCAGTGCGGTAGCTCTTTACAATGAGCAGTTCTTC.

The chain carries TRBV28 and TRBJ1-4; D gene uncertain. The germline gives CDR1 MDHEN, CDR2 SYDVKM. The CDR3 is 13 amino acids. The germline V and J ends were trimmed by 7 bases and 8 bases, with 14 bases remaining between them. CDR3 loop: CASTRLGGEKLFF. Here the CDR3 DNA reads TGTGCCAGCACCAGGTTGGGTGGAGAAAAACTGTTTTTT. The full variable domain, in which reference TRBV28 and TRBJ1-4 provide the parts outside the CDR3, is DVKVTQSSRYLVKRTGEKVFLECVQDMDHENMFWYRQDPGLGLRLIYFSYDVKMKEKGDIPEGYSVSREKKERFSLILESASTNQTSMYLCASTRLGGEKLFFGSGTQLSVL.

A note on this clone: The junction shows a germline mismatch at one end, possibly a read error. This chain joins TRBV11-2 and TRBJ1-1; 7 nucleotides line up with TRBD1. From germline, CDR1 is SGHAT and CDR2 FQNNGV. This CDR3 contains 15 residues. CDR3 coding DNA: TGTGCCAGCAGCCTAGAGGACAGGATGAACACTGAAGCTTTCTTT. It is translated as CASSLEDRMNTEAFF.

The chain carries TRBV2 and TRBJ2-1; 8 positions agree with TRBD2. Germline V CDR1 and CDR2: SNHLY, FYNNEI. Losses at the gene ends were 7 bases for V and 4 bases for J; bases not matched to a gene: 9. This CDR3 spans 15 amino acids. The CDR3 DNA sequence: TGTGCCAGCACCCAGACTAGCGCAACTTACAATGAGCAGTTCTTC. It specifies CASTQTSATYNEQFF. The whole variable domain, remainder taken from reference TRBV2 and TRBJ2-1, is EPEVTQTPSHQVTQMGQEVILRCVPISNHLYFYWYRQILGQKVEFLVSFYNNEISEKSEIFDDQFSVERPDGSNFTLKIRSTKLEDSAMYFCASTQTSATYNEQFFGPGTRLTVL.

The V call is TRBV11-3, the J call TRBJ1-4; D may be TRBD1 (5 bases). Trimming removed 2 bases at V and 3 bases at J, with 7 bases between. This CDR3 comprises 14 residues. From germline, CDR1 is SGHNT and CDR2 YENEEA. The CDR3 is CASSLPGPNEKLFF. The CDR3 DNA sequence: TGTGCCAGCAGCTTACCGGGACCTAATGAAAAACTGTTTTTT.

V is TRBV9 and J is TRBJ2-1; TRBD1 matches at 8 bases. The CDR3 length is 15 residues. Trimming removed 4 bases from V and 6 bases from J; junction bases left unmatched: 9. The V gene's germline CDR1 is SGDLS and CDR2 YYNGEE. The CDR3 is CASSPQGQGSNEQFF. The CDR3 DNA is TGTGCCAGCAGCCCACAAGGACAGGGTTCCAATGAGCAGTTCTTC.

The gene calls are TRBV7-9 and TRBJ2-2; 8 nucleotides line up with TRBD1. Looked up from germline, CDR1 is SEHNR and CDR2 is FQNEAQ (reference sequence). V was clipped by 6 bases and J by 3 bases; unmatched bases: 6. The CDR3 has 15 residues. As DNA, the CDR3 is TGTGCCAGCAGATCGACAGGGGAACACACCGGGGAGCTGTTTTTT. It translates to CASRSTGEHTGELFF.

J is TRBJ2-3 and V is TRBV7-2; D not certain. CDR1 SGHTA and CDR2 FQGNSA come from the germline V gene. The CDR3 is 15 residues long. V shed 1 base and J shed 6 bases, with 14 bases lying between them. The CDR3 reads CASSLVFGPGDTQYF. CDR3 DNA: TGTGCCAGCAGCTTAGTGTTTGGCCCTGGGGATACGCAGTATTTT.

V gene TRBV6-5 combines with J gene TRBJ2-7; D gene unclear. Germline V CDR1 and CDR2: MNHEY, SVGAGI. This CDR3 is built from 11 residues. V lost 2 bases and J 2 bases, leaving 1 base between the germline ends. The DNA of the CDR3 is TGTGCCAGCAGTTACGCCTACGAGCAGTACTTC. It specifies CASSYAYEQYF.

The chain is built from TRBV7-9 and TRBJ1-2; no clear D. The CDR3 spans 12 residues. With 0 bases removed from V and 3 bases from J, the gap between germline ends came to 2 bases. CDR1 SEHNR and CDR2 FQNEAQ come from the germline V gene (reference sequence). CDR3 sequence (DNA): TGTGCCAGCAGCTTAGCGCACTATGGCTACACCTTC. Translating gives CASSLAHYGYTF.

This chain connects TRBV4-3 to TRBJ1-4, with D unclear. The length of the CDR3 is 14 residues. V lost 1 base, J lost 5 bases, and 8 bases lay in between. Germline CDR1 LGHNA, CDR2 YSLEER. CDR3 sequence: CASSQGQRNEKLFF. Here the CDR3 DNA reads TGCGCCAGCAGCCAAGGCCAGAGAAATGAAAAACTGTTTTTT.

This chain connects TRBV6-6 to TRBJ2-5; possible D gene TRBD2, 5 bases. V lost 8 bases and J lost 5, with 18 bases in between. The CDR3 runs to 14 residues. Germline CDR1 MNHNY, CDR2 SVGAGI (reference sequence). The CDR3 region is CASDKLGPSETQYF. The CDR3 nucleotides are TGTGCCAGCGACAAACTAGGCCCATCGGAGACCCAGTACTTC.

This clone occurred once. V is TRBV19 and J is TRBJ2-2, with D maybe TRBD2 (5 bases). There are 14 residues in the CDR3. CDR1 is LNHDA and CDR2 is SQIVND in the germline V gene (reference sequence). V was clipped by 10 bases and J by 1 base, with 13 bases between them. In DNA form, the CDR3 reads TGTGCCACCGCCTCCGGAGGGAACACCGGGGAGCTGTTTTTT. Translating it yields CATASGGNTGELFF.

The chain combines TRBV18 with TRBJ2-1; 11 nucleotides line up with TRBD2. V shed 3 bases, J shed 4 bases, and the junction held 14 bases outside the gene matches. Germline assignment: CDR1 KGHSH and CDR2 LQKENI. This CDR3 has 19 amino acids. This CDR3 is CASSPRLAGTPRGYNEQFF. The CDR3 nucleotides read TGTGCCAGCTCACCCCGACTAGCGGGAACCCCGAGGGGTTACAATGAGCAGTTCTTC.

CDR3 DNA sequence: TGTGCCAGCTCACCGGTGCAGGCTAAGGGTCAGCCCCAGCATTTT. It codes for CASSPVQAKGQPQHF. The chain employs TRBV18 and TRBJ1-5; D gene uncertain. Germline CDR1 reads KGHSH; CDR2 reads LQKENI. Trimming took 3 bases from V and 6 from J, leaving 15 bases between them. The CDR3 covers 15 residues.

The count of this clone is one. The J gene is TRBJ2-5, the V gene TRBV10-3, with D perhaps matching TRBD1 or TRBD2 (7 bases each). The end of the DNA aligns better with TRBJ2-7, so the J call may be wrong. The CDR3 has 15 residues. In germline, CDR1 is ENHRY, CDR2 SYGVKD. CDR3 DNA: TGTGCCATCAGAGGGATGACAGGGAGGGCCTACGAGCAGTACTTC. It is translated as CAIRGMTGRAYEQYF.

CDR3 nucleotide sequence: TGCGCCAGCGGAAGACTAGCTGACACAGATACGCAGTATTTT. It specifies CASGRLADTDTQYF. This chain joins TRBV5-1 and TRBJ2-3, with 7 bases identical to TRBD2. With V trimmed by 7 bases and J by 2 bases, 7 bases remained unmatched. Germline assignment: CDR1 SGHRS and CDR2 YFSETQ. The CDR3 spans 14 residues.

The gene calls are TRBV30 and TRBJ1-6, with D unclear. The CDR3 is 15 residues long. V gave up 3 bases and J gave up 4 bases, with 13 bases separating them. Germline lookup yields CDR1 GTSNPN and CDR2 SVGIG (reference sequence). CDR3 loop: CAWSHLGPYNSPLHF. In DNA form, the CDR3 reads TGTGCCTGGAGCCACCTTGGGCCTTATAATTCACCCCTCCACTTT. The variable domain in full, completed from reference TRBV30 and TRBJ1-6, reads SQTIHQWPATLVQPVGSPLSLECTVEGTSNPNLYWYRQAAGRGLQLLFYSVGIGQISSEVPQNLSASRPQDRQFILSSKKLLLSDSGFYLCAWSHLGPYNSPLHFGNGTRLTVT.

This CDR3 reads CASSPTSGGQETQYF. The CDR3 DNA reads as TGTGCCAGCAGCCCTACTAGCGGCGGCCAAGAGACCCAGTACTTC. The chain carries TRBV14 and TRBJ2-5, with 8 bases identical to TRBD2. Trimming at V came to 4 bases and at J to 1 base, leaving 5 bases not matched to a gene. The CDR3 consists of 15 residues. Germline V lookup: CDR1 SGHDN, CDR2 FVKESK.

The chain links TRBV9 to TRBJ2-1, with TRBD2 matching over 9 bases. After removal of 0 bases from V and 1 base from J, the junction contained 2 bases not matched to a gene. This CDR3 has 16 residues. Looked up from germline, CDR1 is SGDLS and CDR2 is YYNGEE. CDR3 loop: CASSVGLAGSYNEQFF. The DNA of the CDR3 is TGTGCCAGCAGCGTAGGGCTAGCGGGATCCTACAATGAGCAGTTCTTC. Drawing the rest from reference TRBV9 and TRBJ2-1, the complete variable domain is DSGVTQTPKHLITATGQRVTLRCSPRSGDLSVYWYQQSLDQGLQFLIQYYNGEERAKGNILERFSAQQFPDLHSELNLSSLELGDSALYFCASSVGLAGSYNEQFFGPGTRLTVL.

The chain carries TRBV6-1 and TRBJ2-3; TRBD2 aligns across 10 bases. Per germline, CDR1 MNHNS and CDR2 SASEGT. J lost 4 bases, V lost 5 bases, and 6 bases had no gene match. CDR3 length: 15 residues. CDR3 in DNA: TGTGCCAGCAGTCCCACTAGCGGGGTCGCAGATACGCAGTATTTT. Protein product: CASSPTSGVADTQYF.

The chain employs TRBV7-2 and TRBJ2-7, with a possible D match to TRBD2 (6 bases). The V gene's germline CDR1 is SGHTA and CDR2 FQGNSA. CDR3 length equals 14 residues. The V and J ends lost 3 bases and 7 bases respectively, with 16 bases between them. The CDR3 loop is CASSFGDSSGEQYF. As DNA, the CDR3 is TGTGCCAGCAGCTTTGGGGACTCATCCGGAGAGCAGTACTTC.